This TCR beta chain originates from a study of OX40 agonist ivuxolimab in advanced cancers. General observations from the study: Among the lowest peripheral clonal expansion occurred in 0.1-3.0 mg/kg partial responders.

TCRdb's copy holds only in-frame clones and misses some; the assay was immunoSEQ multiplex PCR. The data contain about 36,000 clones, 70% to 80% of them singletons. About this clone: What it recognizes is unknown.

The sample in question was CD4+ or CD8+ T cells sorted from blood, obtained in a trial of the OX40 agonist ivuxolimab. The clonotype originates from an adult with an advanced solid tumor such as melanoma, head and neck, liver or kidney cancer.

Here the CDR3 DNA reads TGTGCCAGCAGTGATTTGAACTCTGGAAACACCATATATTTT. Its protein product is CASSDLNSGNTIYF. This sequence joins TRBV2 and TRBJ1-3; no clear D. The length of the CDR3 is 14 residues. The germline gives CDR1 SNHLY, CDR2 FYNNEI. V lost 3 bases and J 0 bases, leaving 6 bases between the germline ends.